This T cell receptor (beta chain) was captured in a study of blood T cell repertoires in COVID-19. As originally analysed: Estimated nucleated cell counts came from reference gene primer amplification. TCRdb's copy holds only in-frame clones and misses some; the assay was immunoSEQ multiplex PCR. The DNA gave D and trimming, while V, J and clone size come from that table. Among 200,000 to 250,000 clones listed, about 90% were seen once. The ends were cut back, 3 bases at V and 0 bases at J, with 18 bases in the middle. This CDR3 is 17 amino acids long. Per germline, CDR1 GTSNPN and CDR2 SVGIG (reference sequence).

This clonotype originated in a woman aged 50 to 60 in a cohort exposed to, infected with or recovered from COVID-19 (not recorded which). The sequenced sample was PBMCs or T cells enriched from blood (not recorded which). This sequence joins TRBV30 and TRBJ1-3; D gene ambiguous. The CDR3: CAWSARLYRGSGNTIYF. The CDR3, as DNA: TGTGCCTGGAGCGCCCGGCTTTATCGGGGCTCTGGAAACACCATATATTTT.